The sequence of this TCR beta chain was determined in a study of T cells after yellow fever vaccination. Using its own MiXCR run on the 5' RACE reads, TCRdb lists one record per CDR3 protein. The data show 65,000 to 90,000 distinct CDR3 sequences, with roughly 8% seen just once and around 45% held by the top ten. The sample in question was CD8+ T cells sorted from PBMCs, obtained on the day of the yellow fever booster vaccination. The TCR originated in a man aged 25 to 40 who received the YFV17D yellow fever vaccine.

This chain's CDR3 is CASSSPPRTSESIQYF. DNA for the CDR3: TGTGCCAGCAGCTCCCCCCCCCGGACTAGTGAGAGCATTCAGTACTTC. The V gene is TRBV11-2, the J gene TRBJ2-4, with 7 bases identical to TRBD2. Losses at the gene ends were 4 bases for V and 9 bases for J; bases not matched to a gene: 15. This CDR3 contains 16 residues. Per germline, CDR1 SGHAT and CDR2 FQNNGV.